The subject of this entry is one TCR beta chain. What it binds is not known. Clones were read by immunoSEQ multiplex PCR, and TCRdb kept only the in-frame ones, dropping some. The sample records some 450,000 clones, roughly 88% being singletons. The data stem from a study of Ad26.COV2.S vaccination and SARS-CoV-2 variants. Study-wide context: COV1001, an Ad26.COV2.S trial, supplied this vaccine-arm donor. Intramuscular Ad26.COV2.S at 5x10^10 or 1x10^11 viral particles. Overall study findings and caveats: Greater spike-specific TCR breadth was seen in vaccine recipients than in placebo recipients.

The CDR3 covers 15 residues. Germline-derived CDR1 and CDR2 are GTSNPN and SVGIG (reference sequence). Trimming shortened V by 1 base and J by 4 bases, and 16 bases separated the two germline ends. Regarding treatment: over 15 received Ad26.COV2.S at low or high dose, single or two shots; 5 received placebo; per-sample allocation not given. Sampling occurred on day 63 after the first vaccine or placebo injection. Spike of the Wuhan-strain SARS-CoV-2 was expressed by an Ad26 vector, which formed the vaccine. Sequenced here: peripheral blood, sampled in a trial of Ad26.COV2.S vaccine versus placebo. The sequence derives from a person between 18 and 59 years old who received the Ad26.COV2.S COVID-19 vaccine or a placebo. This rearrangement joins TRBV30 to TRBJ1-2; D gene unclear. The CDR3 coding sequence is TGTGCCTGGAGTGGACCTGAGGTGGGTAGCTATGGCTACACCTTC. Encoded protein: CAWSGPEVGSYGYTF.